This T cell receptor beta chain is drawn from a study of vaccination and CD4 T cells after COVID-19. As for the study in general: In the control cultures, a CEFX pool, an HIV-1 Nef pool, or no peptide was supplied.

The CDR3 extends over 13 amino acids. CDR1 and CDR2 (germline): DFQATT, SNEGSKA (reference sequence). The V and J ends lost 4 bases and 7 bases, in that order; junction bases with no gene match: 5. Treatment specified: approximately 9-day PBMC culture with coronavirus spike peptide pools or control peptides (ViraFEST assay). Concerning this clonotype: Its antigen is undetermined.

An Oncomine TCR Beta short-read assay was used to sequence the DNA from cultured CD4+ T cells. TCRdb redid the calling of the PCR reads with MiXCR, one entry per CDR3 protein. The table records 10,000 to 12,000 distinct CDR3 sequences, 70% to 75% of them present only once. This chain links TRBV20-1 with TRBJ2-2; the match to TRBD1 covers 8 bases. The source of this sequence is a human donor who had recovered from COVID-19. The sequencing sample was made of CD4+ T cells from blood, cultured in vitro. This CDR3 is CSATRGPGGELFF. The CDR3 nucleotides read TGCAGTGCTACCAGGGGGCCCGGCGGGGAGCTGTTTTTT.